This TCR beta chain was documented in a study of vaccination effects on CD4 cells after COVID-19. Study overall: Relative to the second dose, post-vaccine samples were obtained a median of 72 days later.

The CDR3 runs 18 residues. Germline V gives CDR1 LGHNA, CDR2 YSLEER. Trimming stripped 4 bases from V and 0 bases from J, with 19 bases between. In the ViraFEST assay, antigen-specific CD4+ clonotypes were identified by expansion after peptide-pool stimulation. Following a 10-day culture, CD4+ T cells were purified. Of the BNT162b2 and mRNA-1273 vaccines, participants received two doses of one or the other. Each vaccine recipient was nucleocapsid antibody negative and had no prior SARS-CoV-2 infection. A word on this clone: The antigen remains undetermined.

Broader study findings: In healthy vaccinees, only 1 of 255 vaccine-induced clones cross-reacted with common cold coronaviruses.

Here immunoSEQ multiplex PCR was the method, and the copy in TCRdb shows in-frame clones only, minus some. The sample includes 67,000 or so clones, 81% of them seen just once. The sequences come from CD4+ T cells from PBMCs cultured with HCoV-229E spike peptides, collected after COVID-19 vaccination. This TCR was sampled from a human donor who received a COVID-19 vaccine. The rearrangement uses TRBV4-3 and TRBJ1-3, with D possibly matching TRBD1 (5 bases). The CDR3 DNA reads TGCGCCAGCAGCCCAACTAGCCGGGACTTATACTCTGGAAACACCATATATTTT. This codes for CASSPTSRDLYSGNTIYF.